Below, 13 T cell receptor beta chains from the same sample are listed, as sequenced in a study of T cell responses to AZD1222 COVID-19 vaccine. Libraries were prepared by immunoSEQ multiplex PCR; TCRdb keeps only in-frame clonotypes and omits some of them. This sample's table reports about 140,000 clones. Sequencing was carried out using peripheral blood. The receptors come from an adult in good health.

The V gene is TRBV7-9, the J gene TRBJ1-3; D is ambiguous. The CDR3 is made up of 15 amino acids. Germline lookup yields CDR1 SEHNR and CDR2 FQNEAQ (reference sequence). Trimming stripped 5 bases from V and 0 bases from J, with 11 bases between. The CDR3 coding sequence is TGTGCCAGCAGCCCTGAACAGTTCTCTGGAAACACCATATATTTT. Residues: CASSPEQFSGNTIYF.

The rearrangement links TRBV4-3 to TRBJ1-1; no clear D gene. V lost 0 bases, J lost 0 bases, and 8 bases lay in between. CDR1 is LGHNA, CDR2 YSLEER, per germline. The CDR3 runs 15 residues. The CDR3 loop reads CASSQDSQMNTEAFF. Written as DNA, the CDR3 is TGCGCCAGCAGCCAAGATAGTCAGATGAACACTGAAGCTTTCTTT.

The chain carries TRBV19 and TRBJ1-5; D is unresolved. This CDR3 comprises 15 residues. The V gene's germline CDR1 is LNHDA and CDR2 SQIVND (reference sequence). V was cut by 3 bases and J by 2 bases, with 11 bases left in between. This CDR3 is CASSITRQGNQPQHF. Here the CDR3 DNA reads TGTGCCAGTAGTATTACCCGCCAGGGCAATCAGCCCCAGCATTTT. Full variable domain (missing parts from reference TRBV19 and TRBJ1-5): DGGITQSPKYLFRKEGQNVTLSCEQNLNHDAMYWYRQDPGQGLRLIYYSQIVNDFQKGDIAEGYSVSREKKESFPLTVTSAQKNPTAFYLCASSITRQGNQPQHFGDGTRLSIL.

The V call is TRBV19, the J call TRBJ1-2; 8 bases agree with TRBD1. After removal of 9 bases from V and 3 bases from J, the junction contained 3 bases not matched to a gene. The CDR3 contains 12 residues. Germline V lookup: CDR1 LNHDA, CDR2 SQIVND (reference sequence). The CDR3 loop reads CASRDRYYGYTF. The CDR3 DNA is TGTGCCAGCCGGGACAGGTACTATGGCTACACCTTC.

CDR3 DNA sequence: TGTGCCAGCAGTGAAAGGGCGGGGCTAAGCACAGATACGCAGTATTTT. This gives the protein CASSERAGLSTDTQYF. The chain has TRBV2 and TRBJ2-3; maybe TRBD2 (6 bases). V shed 2 bases and J shed 0 bases, with 12 bases lying between them. The CDR3 runs 16 residues. The germline gives CDR1 SNHLY, CDR2 FYNNEI. Combining the CDR3 with reference TRBV2 and TRBJ2-3 gives the whole variable domain EPEVTQTPSHQVTQMGQEVILRCVPISNHLYFYWYRQILGQKVEFLVSFYNNEISEKSEIFDDQFSVERPDGSNFTLKIRSTKLEDSAMYFCASSERAGLSTDTQYFGPGTRLTVL.

The V and J genes are TRBV9 and TRBJ2-1; TRBD1 is a possible D gene (6 bases). CDR3 length: 16 amino acids. With 4 bases removed from V and 3 bases from J, the gap between germline ends came to 17 bases. Germline V gene sequence: CDR1 SGDLS, CDR2 YYNGEE. The CDR3, as DNA: TGTGCCAGCAGCCCCCCTCCAACAGGGTTCTACAATGAGCAGTTCTTC. Translating gives CASSPPPTGFYNEQFF.

The rearrangement uses TRBV5-1 and TRBJ1-2, with D maybe TRBD1 (6 bases). The germline CDR1 and CDR2 sequences are SGHRS and YFSETQ. CDR3 length equals 15 residues. V was trimmed by 0 bases and J by 5 bases, leaving 14 bases between them. This CDR3 is CASSLDQGPRYGYTF. CDR3 sequence (DNA): TGCGCCAGCAGCTTGGACCAGGGGCCCCGATATGGCTACACCTTC.

The chain couples TRBV28 to TRBJ1-6; D call uncertain. Germline V CDR1 and CDR2: MDHEN, SYDVKM. The CDR3 has 14 residues. Trimming left V 7 bases short and J 0 bases short, with 7 bases between. The CDR3 DNA reads as TGTGCCAGCAAGTGGCCCTCCTATAATTCACCCCTCCACTTT. It yields the protein CASKWPSYNSPLHF.

The J gene is TRBJ2-5, the V gene TRBV2; 10 positions match TRBD1. The CDR3 contains 16 residues. CDR1 and CDR2 (germline): SNHLY, FYNNEI. Losses at the gene ends were 5 bases for V and 0 bases for J; bases not matched to a gene: 6. The CDR3 is CASSHRTGGYQETQYF. The DNA for the CDR3 is TGTGCCAGCAGTCACCGGACAGGGGGGTACCAAGAGACCCAGTACTTC.

The J gene is TRBJ2-2, the V gene TRBV5-4, with a weak D call TRBD2 (5 bases). Germline V CDR1 and CDR2: SGHNT, YYREEE (reference sequence). Deletions cut 0 bases from V and 6 bases from J, with 12 bases between. There are 15 residues in the CDR3. CDR3: CASSLAGIGSGELFF. DNA for the CDR3: TGTGCCAGCAGCTTGGCGGGGATCGGGTCCGGGGAGCTGTTTTTT.

The rearrangement joins TRBV30 to TRBJ2-3; D ambiguous. CDR3 length equals 12 residues. V was shortened by 5 bases and J by 4 bases, with 10 bases between the two germline ends. Germline values: CDR1 GTSNPN, CDR2 SVGIG (reference sequence). This CDR3 is CAWGPEPDTQYF. In nucleotides, the CDR3 is TGTGCCTGGGGCCCGGAGCCAGATACGCAGTATTTT.

The chain employs TRBV19 and TRBJ2-6, with D hard to call. Germline V gene lookup returns CDR1 LNHDA and CDR2 SQIVND (reference sequence). The ends were cut back, 5 bases at V and 0 bases at J, with 14 bases in the middle. This CDR3 comprises 17 residues. The CDR3 spells CASSPTSTSSGANVLTF. The CDR3 DNA reads as TGTGCCAGTAGTCCGACATCAACGAGCTCTGGGGCCAACGTCCTGACTTTC.

This chain links TRBV29-1 with TRBJ2-1, with 8 bases that match TRBD1. Trimming removed 8 bases from V and 5 bases from J; junction bases left unmatched: 5. CDR1 and CDR2 from the germline V gene are SQVTM and ANQGSEA. This CDR3 is 12 amino acids long. The CDR3 bases are TGCAGCTTAGGACAGGGTAACAATGAGCAGTTCTTC. Protein: CSLGQGNNEQFF.